This TCR beta chain was identified during a study of blood T cell repertoires in COVID-19. TCRdb's table, derived via immunoSEQ multiplex PCR, lists solely in-frame clones and lacks some. In the table there are more than 300,000 clones, about 89% of which are singletons. Researchers sorted participants into cohorts using their self-reported clinical history. Within 2 weeks of study entry, exposed participants had contacted a PCR-confirmed or clinician-diagnosed COVID-19 case. CDR3 size: 13 residues. V was shortened by 4 bases and J by 0 bases, with 8 bases between the two germline ends. Germline V CDR1 and CDR2: SGHDT, YYEEEE.

The V call is TRBV5-6, the J call TRBJ2-7; D may be TRBD2 (6 bases). Sequencing input: PBMCs or T cells enriched from blood (not recorded which). This sequence was found in a woman in her 40s who had been exposed to COVID-19. The CDR3 reads CASSPGLSYEQYF. DNA of the CDR3: TGTGCCAGCAGCCCGGGACTCTCCTACGAGCAGTACTTC.